This record looks at one T cell receptor beta chain sequence and its context. Its cognate antigen is unknown. This may be a read error, as it is one base from a much larger clone. Germline values: CDR1 DFQATT, CDR2 SNEGSKA (reference sequence). The CDR3 extends over 14 amino acids. A TCRbeta library incorporating unique molecular identifiers was prepared. TCRdb re-derived calls from the PCR reads in MiXCR, one entry per CDR3 protein. The data show about 170,000 distinct CDR3 sequences, around 10% seen once. These data come from a study of T-cell reconstitution after alpha-beta-depleted transplantation in children. The study's findings and limits: Expanded graft clones numbering several hundred reportedly gave rise to alpha-beta T cells about two months after transplant. At one year after transplant, newly produced T cells mostly accounted for T-cell counts and diversity. Some patients owed their high day-60 TCRbeta diversity to surviving recipient T cells and thymic progenitors.

This sequence joins TRBV20-1 and TRBJ2-1; D gene uncertain. The material sequenced was PBMCs, taken before TCRalphabeta/CD19-depleted stem cell transplant. This sequence was found in a boy aged 2 to 9 with acute myeloid leukemia, due to receive a stem cell transplant. DNA of the CDR3: TGCAGCGCAATTAGCTTCGAGGCCCACAATGAGCAGTTCTTC. It codes for CSAISFEAHNEQFF.